These 15 T cell receptor beta chains were sequenced from one sample in a study of shared clonotypes between healthy human individuals. Assay used: immunoSEQ multiplex PCR; TCRdb lists only in-frame clones, some missing. The table lists around 2.5 million clones, 93% of them singletons, with more than 0.35% in the top ten. Sequenced input: naive CD4+ T cells from PBMCs. The subset denotes: CD45RA+ positively selected. The receptor set was obtained from a man younger than 30 in good health. Some clones in this sample may be carry-over from other donors' samples.

The chain combines TRBV6-5 with TRBJ1-1, with a tentative D call TRBD1 (5 bases). V was pared by 5 bases and J by 8 bases, with 21 bases between. Germline CDR1 reads MNHEY; CDR2 reads SVGAGI. The CDR3 spans 15 residues. For the CDR3, the DNA is TGTGCCAGCAGTATTCTGACCTTGGGGGACCTGGAAGCTTTCTTT. Protein product: CASSILTLGDLEAFF.

This clone came up once. The V and J genes are TRBV6-1 and TRBJ2-1; D might be TRBD2 (6 bases). The germline gives CDR1 MNHNS, CDR2 SASEGT. The CDR3 is 18 residues long. V lost 0 bases to trimming and J lost 0 bases, with 15 bases between them. The CDR3 bases are TGTGCCAGCAGTGAAGCCCATTGGGACGGGAGCTCCTACAATGAGCAGTTCTTC. Its protein is CASSEAHWDGSSYNEQFF.

This chain connects TRBV18 to TRBJ2-1; 7 bases map to TRBD2. With 3 bases clipped from V and 5 bases from J, the junction kept 7 bases outside the gene matches. This CDR3 region has 15 residues. Germline assignment: CDR1 KGHSH and CDR2 LQKENI. Here the CDR3 reads CASSPAAGEDNEQFF. The DNA of the CDR3 is TGTGCCAGCTCACCTGCCGCGGGAGAGGACAATGAGCAGTTCTTC.

A remark on this clone: This CDR3 is also generated by other DNA sequences in the sample. The chain is built from TRBV6-5 and TRBJ1-1; the D is unclear. Germline V gene sequence: CDR1 MNHEY, CDR2 SVGAGI. V gave up 6 bases and J gave up 1 base, with 12 bases separating them. This CDR3 has 14 amino acids. The CDR3 reads CASSATGGNTEAFF. For the CDR3, the DNA is TGTGCCAGCAGCGCAACGGGCGGGAACACTGAAGCTTTCTTT.

The CDR3 sequence: CASSLVTGYVEQFF. In nucleotides, the CDR3 is TGCGCCAGCAGCTTGGTTACAGGGTACGTGGAGCAGTTCTTC. The chain links TRBV5-1 to TRBJ2-1; D is possibly TRBD1 (6 bases). The CDR3 sequence is 14 residues long. V lost 0 bases and J lost 10, with 14 bases in between. The germline V gene has CDR1 SGHRS and CDR2 YFSETQ.

The chain recombines TRBV7-3 with TRBJ2-3, with TRBD2 identical over 8 bases. Looked up from germline, CDR1 is SGHTA and CDR2 is FQGTGA. The V segment lost 5 bases and the J segment 4 bases; nucleotides outside the gene matches: 11. The CDR3 covers 16 residues. CDR3 loop: CASSLKRELLPDTQYF. CDR3 nucleotide sequence: TGTGCCAGCAGCCTAAAGCGGGAGTTGCTTCCAGATACGCAGTATTTT.

The chain joins TRBV10-3 to TRBJ2-1; D tentatively reads TRBD1 or TRBD2 (5 bases each). There are 16 residues in the CDR3. Between the trimmed V and J ends, which lost 3 bases and 2 bases, there was a span of 14 bases. CDR1 and CDR2 (germline): ENHRY, SYGVKD. The chain's CDR3 is CAISDRRDQTYNEQFF. Here the CDR3 DNA reads TGTGCCATCAGTGATCGCCGGGACCAGACCTACAATGAGCAGTTCTTC.

The chain is built from TRBV4-1 and TRBJ1-2; 7 nucleotides line up with TRBD1. The germline gives CDR1 MGHRA, CDR2 YSYEKL. The CDR3 consists of 13 residues. Losses at the gene ends were 4 bases for V and 7 bases for J; bases not matched to a gene: 6. CDR3 protein: CASSLRGLLGYTF. The DNA of the CDR3 is TGCGCCAGCAGCCTGAGGGGGCTGCTTGGCTACACCTTC.

The chain links TRBV5-1 to TRBJ1-2; D unclear. V lost 7 bases to trimming and J lost 3 bases, with 13 bases between them. Germline V CDR1 and CDR2: SGHRS, YFSETQ. The CDR3 runs to 13 residues. The CDR3 DNA reads as TGCGCCAGCGGCCTGCAGGCTGACTATGGCTACACCTTC. Its protein is CASGLQADYGYTF. The whole variable domain, filled in from reference TRBV5-1 and TRBJ1-2, reads KAGVTQTPRYLIKTRGQQVTLSCSPISGHRSVSWYQQTPGQGLQFLFEYFSETQRNKGNFPGRFSGRQFSNSRSEMNVSTLELGDSALYLCASGLQADYGYTFGSGTRLTVV.

The V call is TRBV7-9, the J call TRBJ2-3; 7 bases fit TRBD1. The V segment lost 3 bases and the J segment 1 base; nucleotides outside the gene matches: 4. Germline lookup yields CDR1 SEHNR and CDR2 FQNEAQ (reference sequence). The CDR3 loop spans 15 amino acids. CDR3 sequence reads: CASSLVQGGTDTQYF. In DNA form, the CDR3 reads TGTGCCAGCAGCTTGGTCCAGGGGGGCACAGATACGCAGTATTTT.

A word on this clone: The sample has other DNA sequences that encode this CDR3 too. The chain recombines TRBV4-2 with TRBJ1-5; D not certain. The germline V gene encodes CDR1 LGHNA and CDR2 YNFKEQ. Trimming took 1 base from V and 6 from J, leaving 4 bases between them. The CDR3 sequence is 12 residues long. This CDR3 is CASSQGGQPQHF. In DNA, the CDR3 is TGTGCCAGCAGCCAAGGTGGTCAGCCCCAGCATTTT.

The chain uses TRBV28 and TRBJ2-7; a weak D match, TRBD1 (9 bases). With 8 bases removed from V and 7 bases from J, the gap between germline ends came to 27 bases. Germline-derived CDR1 and CDR2 are MDHEN and SYDVKM. This CDR3 spans 16 amino acids. CDR3: CASLPLGGDRAFEQYF. The CDR3 DNA sequence: TGTGCCAGCCTCCCACTCGGGGGGGACAGGGCCTTTGAGCAGTACTTC.

This clone was seen once. The chain couples TRBV5-5 to TRBJ2-7; 7 bases are a match to TRBD2. The CDR3 totals 16 residues. V dropped 1 base and J dropped 2; count of bases not matched to a gene: 9. Germline CDR1 SGHKS, CDR2 YYEKEE (reference sequence). In nucleotides, the CDR3 is TGTGCCAGCAGCTTGTCAGGGTCTAGCGGAACCTACGAGCAGTACTTC. As protein: CASSLSGSSGTYEQYF.

The rearrangement joins TRBV6-5 to TRBJ1-1, with D maybe TRBD1 (5 bases). V was shortened by 3 bases and J by 0 bases, with 11 bases between the two germline ends. There are 15 residues in the CDR3. Per germline, CDR1 MNHEY and CDR2 SVGAGI. The CDR3 sequence: CASSYSEQVNTEAFF. In nucleotides, the CDR3 is TGTGCCAGCAGTTATTCCGAACAGGTGAACACTGAAGCTTTCTTT.

The chain couples TRBV5-4 to TRBJ1-1; D perhaps matches TRBD1 (5 bases). CDR1 and CDR2 (germline): SGHNT, YYREEE (reference sequence). The CDR3 runs 17 residues. V gave up 4 bases and J gave up 0 bases, with 19 bases separating them. This chain's CDR3 is CASSPRGAGNMNTEAFF. CDR3 in DNA: TGTGCCAGCAGCCCACGAGGGGCAGGGAATATGAACACTGAAGCTTTCTTT.